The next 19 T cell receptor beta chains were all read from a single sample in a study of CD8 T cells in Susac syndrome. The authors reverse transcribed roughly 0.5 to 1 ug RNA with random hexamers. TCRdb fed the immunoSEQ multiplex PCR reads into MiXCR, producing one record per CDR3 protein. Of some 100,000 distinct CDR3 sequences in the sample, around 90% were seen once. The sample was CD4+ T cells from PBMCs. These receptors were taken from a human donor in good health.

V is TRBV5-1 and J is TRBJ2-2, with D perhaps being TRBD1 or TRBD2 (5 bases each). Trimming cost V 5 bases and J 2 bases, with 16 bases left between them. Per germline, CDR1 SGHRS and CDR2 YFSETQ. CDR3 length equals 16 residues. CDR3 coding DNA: TGCGCCAGCAGATTCGGGGCGGGCGTTAACACCGGGGAGCTGTTTTTT. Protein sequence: CASRFGAGVNTGELFF.

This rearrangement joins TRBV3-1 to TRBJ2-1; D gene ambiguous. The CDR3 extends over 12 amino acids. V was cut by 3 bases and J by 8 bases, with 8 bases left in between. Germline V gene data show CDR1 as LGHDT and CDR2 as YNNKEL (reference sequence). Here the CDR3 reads CASSQVGYEQFF. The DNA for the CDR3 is TGTGCCAGCAGCCAGGTAGGCTATGAGCAGTTCTTC.

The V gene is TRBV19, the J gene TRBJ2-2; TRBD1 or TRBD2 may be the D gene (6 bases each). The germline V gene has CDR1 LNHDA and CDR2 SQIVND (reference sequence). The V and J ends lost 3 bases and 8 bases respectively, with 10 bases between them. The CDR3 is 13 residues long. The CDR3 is CASSMRGTGELFF. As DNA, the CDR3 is TGTGCCAGTAGTATGAGGGGGACTGGGGAGCTGTTTTTT.

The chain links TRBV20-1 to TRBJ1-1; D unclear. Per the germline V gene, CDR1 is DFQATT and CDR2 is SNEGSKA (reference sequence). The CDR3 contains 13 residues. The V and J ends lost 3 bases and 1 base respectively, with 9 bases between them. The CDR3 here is CSASRTGNTEAFF. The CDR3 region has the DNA TGCAGTGCTAGCCGGACGGGGAACACTGAAGCTTTCTTT.

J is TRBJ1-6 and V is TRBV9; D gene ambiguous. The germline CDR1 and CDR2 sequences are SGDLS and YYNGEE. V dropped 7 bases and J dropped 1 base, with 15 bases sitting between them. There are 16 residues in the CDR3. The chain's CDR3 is CASGNGDGSYNSPLHF. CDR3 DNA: TGTGCCAGCGGAAATGGCGACGGGTCCTATAATTCACCCCTCCACTTT. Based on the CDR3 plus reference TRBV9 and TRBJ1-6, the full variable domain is DSGVTQTPKHLITATGQRVTLRCSPRSGDLSVYWYQQSLDQGLQFLIQYYNGEERAKGNILERFSAQQFPDLHSELNLSSLELGDSALYFCASGNGDGSYNSPLHFGNGTRLTVT.

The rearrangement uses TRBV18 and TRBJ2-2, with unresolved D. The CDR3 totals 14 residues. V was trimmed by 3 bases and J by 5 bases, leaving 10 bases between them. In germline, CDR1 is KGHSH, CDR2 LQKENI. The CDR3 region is CASSPNSLTGELFF. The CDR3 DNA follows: TGTGCCAGCTCACCCAACTCCTTGACCGGGGAGCTGTTTTTT.

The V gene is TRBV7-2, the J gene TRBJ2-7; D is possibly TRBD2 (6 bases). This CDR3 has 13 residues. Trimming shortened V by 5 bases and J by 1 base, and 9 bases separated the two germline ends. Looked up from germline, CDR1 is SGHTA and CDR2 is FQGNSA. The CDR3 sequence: CASSGGVSYEQYF. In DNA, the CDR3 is TGTGCCAGCAGCGGCGGGGTTTCCTACGAGCAGTACTTC.

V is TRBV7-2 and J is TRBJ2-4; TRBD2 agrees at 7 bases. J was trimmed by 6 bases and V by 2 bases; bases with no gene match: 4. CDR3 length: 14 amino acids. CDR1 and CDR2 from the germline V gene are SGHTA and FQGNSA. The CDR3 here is CASSLSPGGNIQYF. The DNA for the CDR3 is TGTGCCAGCAGCTTATCCCCGGGAGGAAACATTCAGTACTTC. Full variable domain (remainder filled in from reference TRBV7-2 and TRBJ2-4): GAGVSQSPSNKVTEKGKDVELRCDPISGHTALYWYRQSLGQGLEFLIYFQGNSAPDKSGLPSDRFSAERTGGSVSTLTIQRTQQEDSAVYLCASSLSPGGNIQYFGAGTRLSVL.

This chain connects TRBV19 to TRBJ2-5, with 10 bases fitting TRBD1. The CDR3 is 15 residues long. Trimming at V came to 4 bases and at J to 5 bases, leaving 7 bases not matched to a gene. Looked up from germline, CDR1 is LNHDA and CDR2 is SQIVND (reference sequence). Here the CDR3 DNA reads TGTGCCAGTAGTACACCGGGACAGGGGATCGAGACCCAGTACTTC. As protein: CASSTPGQGIETQYF.

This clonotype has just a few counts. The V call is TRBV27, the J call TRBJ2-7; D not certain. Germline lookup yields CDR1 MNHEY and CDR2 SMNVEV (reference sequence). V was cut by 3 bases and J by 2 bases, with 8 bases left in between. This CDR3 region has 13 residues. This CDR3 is CASSFNSAYEQYF. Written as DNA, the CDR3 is TGTGCCAGCAGTTTCAACAGCGCCTACGAGCAGTACTTC.

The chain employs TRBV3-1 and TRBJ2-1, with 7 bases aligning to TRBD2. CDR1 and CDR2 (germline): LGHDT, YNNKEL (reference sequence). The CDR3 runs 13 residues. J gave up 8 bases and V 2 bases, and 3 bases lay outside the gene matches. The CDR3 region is CASSQLREHEQFF. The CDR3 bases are TGTGCCAGCAGCCAATTGCGGGAGCATGAGCAGTTCTTC.

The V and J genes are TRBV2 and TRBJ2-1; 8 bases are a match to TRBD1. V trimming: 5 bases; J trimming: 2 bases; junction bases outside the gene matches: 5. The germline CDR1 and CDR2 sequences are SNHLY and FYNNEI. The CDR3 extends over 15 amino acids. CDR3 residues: CASSLDRGTYNEQFF. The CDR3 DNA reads TGTGCCAGCAGTCTCGACAGGGGAACCTACAATGAGCAGTTCTTC.

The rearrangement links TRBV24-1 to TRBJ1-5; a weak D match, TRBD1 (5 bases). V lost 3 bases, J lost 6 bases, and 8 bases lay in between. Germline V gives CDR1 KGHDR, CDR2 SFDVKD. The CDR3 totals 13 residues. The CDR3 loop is CATSDPGGQPQHF. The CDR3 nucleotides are TGTGCCACCAGTGATCCCGGGGGTCAGCCCCAGCATTTT.

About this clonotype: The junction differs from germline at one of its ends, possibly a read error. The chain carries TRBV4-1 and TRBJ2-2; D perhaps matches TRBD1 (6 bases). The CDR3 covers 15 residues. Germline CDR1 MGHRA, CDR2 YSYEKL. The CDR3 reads CASSQGTSLTGELFF. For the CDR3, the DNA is TGCGCCAGCAGTCAAGGGACAAGCCTCACCGGGGAGCTGTTTTTT.

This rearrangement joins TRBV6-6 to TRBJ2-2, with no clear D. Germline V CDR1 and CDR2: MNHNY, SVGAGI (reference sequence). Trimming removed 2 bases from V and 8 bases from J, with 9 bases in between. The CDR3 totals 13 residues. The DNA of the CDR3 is TGTGCCAGCAGTTACACCCGCCGGGGGGAGCTGTTTTTT. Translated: CASSYTRRGELFF.

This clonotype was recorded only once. The CDR3 loop is CASSSEWGVGSKETQYF. Written as DNA, the CDR3 is TGCGCCAGCAGCTCCGAGTGGGGAGTCGGGAGTAAAGAGACCCAGTACTTC. The chain joins TRBV5-1 to TRBJ2-5; tentative D call: TRBD2 (6 bases). Germline V gene sequence: CDR1 SGHRS, CDR2 YFSETQ. The CDR3 loop spans 17 amino acids. The V gene lost 3 bases and the J gene lost 3 bases, with 21 bases spanning the gap.

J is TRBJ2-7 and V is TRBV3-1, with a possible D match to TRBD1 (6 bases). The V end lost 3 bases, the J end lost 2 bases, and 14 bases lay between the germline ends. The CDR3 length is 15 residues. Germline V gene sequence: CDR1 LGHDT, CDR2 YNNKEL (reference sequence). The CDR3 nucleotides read TGTGCCAGCAGCCAGGGAAACAGGGACGCCTACGAGCAGTACTTC. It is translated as CASSQGNRDAYEQYF.

CDR3 nucleotides: TGTGCCAGCAGCCCTCACAGGGAGAACACCGGGGAGCTGTTTTTT. It yields the protein CASSPHRENTGELFF. The V gene is TRBV3-1, the J gene TRBJ2-2; tentatively, D is TRBD1 (6 bases). This CDR3 has 15 amino acids. Germline CDR1 reads LGHDT; CDR2 reads YNNKEL (reference sequence). Trimming took 4 bases from V and 1 from J, leaving 10 bases between them.

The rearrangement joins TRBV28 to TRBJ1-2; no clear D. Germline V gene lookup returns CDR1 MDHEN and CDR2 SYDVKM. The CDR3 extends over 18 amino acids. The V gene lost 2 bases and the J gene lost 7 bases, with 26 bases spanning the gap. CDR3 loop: CASSLPLPNTAIRSGYTF. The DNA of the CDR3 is TGTGCCAGCAGTTTACCTCTCCCGAACACAGCAATAAGGAGTGGCTACACCTTC.